A selection of T cell receptor beta chains follows, all from one sample in a study of T cell responses to AZD1222 COVID-19 vaccine. Using immunoSEQ multiplex PCR, the repertoire was profiled, and TCRdb retains in-frame clones only, with some absent. The top ten clones hold around 3.2% of a sample with some 100,000 clones, more than 75% of them seen once. The starting material was peripheral blood, obtained on day 0 of AZD1222 vaccination. Source of these receptors: an adult in good health. Each CDR3 is given with its conserved first and last residue. D genes are given only for firm matches. Size is omitted from some rows. Given values are once, few, many or a class for expanded clones.

.	TRBJ2-3	.	TRBV5-1	CASSFTTGRGTDTQYF	TGCGCCAGCAGCTTCACGACAGGGAGGGGGACAGATACGCAGTATTTT
.	TRBJ1-6	.	TRBV15	CATSGVSYNSPLHF	TGTGCCACCAGCGGGGTTTCCTATAATTCACCCCTCCACTTT
.	TRBJ2-3	TRBD1	TRBV29-1	CSVEKHRGRNTDTQYF	TGCAGCGTTGAGAAGCACAGGGGGCGAAACACAGATACGCAGTATTTT
.	TRBJ1-5	.	TRBV29-1	CSAKGTNQPQHF	TGCAGCGCAAAAGGGACCAATCAGCCCCAGCATTTT
.	TRBJ1-5	TRBD1	TRBV7-8	CASSLEGQRAEQPQHF	TGTGCCAGCAGCTTAGAGGGACAGCGGGCGGAGCAGCCCCAGCATTTT
.	TRBJ1-1	.	TRBV6-6	CASMDRLRNTEAFF	TGTGCCAGCATGGACCGACTTCGGAACACTGAAGCTTTCTTT
.	TRBJ2-2	TRBD2	TRBV6-2/TRBV6-3	CASSLRLAGDTGELFF	TGTGCCAGCAGTCTTCGACTAGCGGGGGACACCGGGGAGCTGTTTTTT
.	TRBJ2-7	.	TRBV12-3/TRBV12-4	CASSPTGIEQYF	TGTGCCAGCAGTCCCACAGGGATCGAGCAGTACTTC
.	TRBJ1-1	.	TRBV6-5	CASSYGRRGGDAEAFF	TGTGCCAGCAGTTACGGCCGTCGAGGGGGGGACGCTGAAGCTTTCTTT
.	TRBJ1-6	.	TRBV15	CATSRDRRNSPLHF	TGTGCCACCAGTAGGGACCGAAGAAATTCACCCCTCCACTTT
once	TRBJ1-3	.	TRBV7-9	CASSLAQPSSGNTIYF	TGTGCCAGCAGCTTAGCACAACCGTCCTCTGGAAACACCATATATTTT
.	TRBJ2-3	TRBD2	TRBV7-8	CASSFQTSGVSDTQYF	TGTGCCAGCAGCTTCCAGACTAGCGGGGTTTCAGATACGCAGTATTTT
.	TRBJ2-1	.	TRBV6-1	CASSEEVAYNEQFF	TGTGCCAGCAGTGAAGAGGTTGCCTACAATGAGCAGTTCTTC
many	TRBJ1-1	.	TRBV11-2	CASSSQVVGGLAEAFF	TGTGCCAGCAGCTCCCAGGTTGTCGGGGGGCTAGCTGAAGCTTTCTTT
.	TRBJ2-3	.	TRBV6-1	CASSELGDTQYF	TGTGCCAGCAGTGAACTTGGGGATACGCAGTATTTT
.	TRBJ1-5	.	TRBV5-4	CASSSGGNQPQHF	TGTGCCAGCAGCTCAGGGGGCAATCAGCCCCAGCATTTT
.	TRBJ2-5	TRBD1	TRBV11-2	CASSQLTGGLETQYF	TGTGCCAGCAGTCAACTGACAGGGGGCTTAGAGACCCAGTACTTC
.	TRBJ2-7	.	TRBV6-2/TRBV6-3	CASSYSTYEQYF	TGTGCCAGCAGTTACTCGACCTACGAGCAGTACTTC
.	TRBJ1-2	.	TRBV3-1/TRBV3-2	CASSYGRNYGYTF	TGTGCCAGCAGCTATGGACGGAACTATGGCTACACCTTC
.	TRBJ2-7	.	TRBV5-6	CASSLDRNPYEQYF	TGTGCCAGCAGCTTGGACCGGAACCCCTACGAGCAGTACTTC
.	TRBJ2-3	TRBD2	TRBV5-1	CASSLAAGGNTDTQYF	TGCGCCAGCAGCTTGGCTGCGGGGGGGAACACAGATACGCAGTATTTT
.	TRBJ2-3	.	TRBV15	CATSREGSTDTQYF	TGTGCCACCAGCAGAGAAGGGAGCACAGATACGCAGTATTTT
.	TRBJ1-5	.	TRBV19	CASSIGASSNQPQHF	TGTGCCAGTAGTATAGGTGCCAGTAGCAATCAGCCCCAGCATTTT
.	TRBJ2-3	.	TRBV15	CATSRGVGQGGTDTQYF	TGTGCCACCAGCAGAGGTGTAGGACAAGGGGGGACAGATACGCAGTATTTT
.	TRBJ2-1	TRBD1	TRBV5-1	CASSSGQGAYNEQFF	TGCGCCAGCAGCTCTGGACAGGGGGCCTACAATGAGCAGTTCTTC
once	TRBJ1-6	.	TRBV3-1/TRBV3-2	CASSQGANLISPLHF	TGTGCCAGCAGCCAAGGTGCGAACCTAATTTCACCCCTCCACTTT
.	TRBJ1-6	.	TRBV28	CASSFTRSHSPLHF	TGTGCCAGCAGTTTTACCAGGAGTCATTCACCCCTCCACTTT
.	TRBJ1-1	.	TRBV5-1	CASSFGRGIAEAFF	TGCGCCAGCAGCTTCGGGAGGGGCATAGCTGAAGCTTTCTTT
once	TRBJ1-1	TRBD1	TRBV6-5	CASSRQGARTEAFF	TGTGCCAGCAGTAGGCAGGGGGCGCGGACTGAAGCTTTCTTT
.	TRBJ2-3	TRBD1	TRBV7-2	CASSPRTGRAEDTQYF	TGTGCCAGCAGCCCAAGGACAGGCCGCGCGGAAGATACGCAGTATTTT
once	TRBJ1-5	TRBD1	TRBV27	CASSQDRGWGNQPQHF	TGTGCCAGCAGTCAGGACAGGGGTTGGGGCAATCAGCCCCAGCATTTT
.	TRBJ2-1	TRBD2	TRBV5-6	CASSNAGRVAYNEQFF	TGTGCCAGCAGCAATGCAGGGAGGGTAGCATACAATGAGCAGTTCTTC
.	TRBJ1-2	TRBD1	TRBV7-2	CASSFRDRLNGYTF	TGTGCCAGCAGCTTCCGGGACAGGCTAAATGGCTACACCTTC
.	TRBJ2-2	TRBD2	TRBV6-4	CASSELAGTTGELFF	TGTGCCAGCAGTGAACTAGCGGGGACCACCGGGGAGCTGTTTTTT